Below, one T cell receptor (beta chain) is given with its context. Its antigen remains unknown. This entry is derived from a study of T cells after posttransplantation cyclophosphamide. Study-wide results and caveats: TRB clonality was highly associated with recipient CMV seropositivity and reactivation. Donor CD8+ memory clones often dominated recipient blood repertoires at later times. Skin or GI-infiltrating T cells shared few TRB sequences with blood.

Method: immunoSEQ multiplex PCR; TCRdb's copy keeps in-frame clones and lacks some. The sample contains 51,000 or so clones, approximately 94% of which appear only once. The germline V gene has CDR1 SQVTM and CDR2 ANQGSEA. The V and J ends lost 3 bases and 5 bases, in that order; junction bases with no gene match: 5. This CDR3 has 13 amino acids. V is TRBV29-1 and J is TRBJ1-2, with TRBD1 matching 8 bases. The sample consisted of PBMCs. This receptor was taken from a woman in her twenties or thirties in good health and a related stem cell transplant donor. The CDR3 DNA follows: TGCAGCGTTGAGGACAGGGAGGTTTATGGCTACACCTTC. Encoded protein: CSVEDREVYGYTF.